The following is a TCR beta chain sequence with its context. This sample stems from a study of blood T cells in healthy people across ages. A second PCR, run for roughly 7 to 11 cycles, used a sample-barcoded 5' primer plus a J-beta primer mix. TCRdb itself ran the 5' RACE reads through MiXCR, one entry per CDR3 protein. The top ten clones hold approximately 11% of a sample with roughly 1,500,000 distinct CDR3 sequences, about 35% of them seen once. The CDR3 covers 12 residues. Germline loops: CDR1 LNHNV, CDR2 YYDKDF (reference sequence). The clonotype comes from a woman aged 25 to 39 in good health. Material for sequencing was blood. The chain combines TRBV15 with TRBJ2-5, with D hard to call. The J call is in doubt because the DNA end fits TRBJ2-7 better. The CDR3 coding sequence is TGTGCCACCAGCAGAGTGGGCGGCGAGCAGTACTTC. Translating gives CATSRVGGEQYF.